This T cell receptor beta chain came from a study of technical replicates of blood from several donors (dated by TCRdb to the late 2010s). Libraries were prepared through the immunoSEQ multiplex PCR assay. In TCRdb, the immuneACCESS table is reduced to in-frame sequences with V and J assigned. These tables do not hold every clone; where another copy was compared, an unresolved V gene accounts for under half, and the others remain unexplained. For this sample the table gives about 98,000 clones, of which approximately 96% were detected only once. Jointly, the top ten make up less than 0.25% of the sample. CDR1 and CDR2, per the germline V gene, are MNHEY and SVGAGI. The CDR3 starts with the cysteine, ends with the phenylalanine, and has 13 residues. Of the read, only the CDR3 DNA is kept; its 39 bases are in frame from base 1. Germline trimming amounts to 6 bases on V and 6 bases on J, with 6 as the count of junction bases outside the gene matches.

Details on this clone: No cognate antigen has been identified for it. Per-nucleotide qualities are absent, and no much larger clonotype sits a single base away.

The clonotype comes from a human donor in good health. The sample was T cells isolated from PBMCs. The rearrangement joined TRBV6-5 to TRBJ1-2, with 8 bases in between that match TRBD1. For the CDR3, the sequence is CASSLQGANGYTF. The nucleotide sequence reads TGTGCCAGCAGCCTCCAGGGGGCGAATGGCTACACCTTC.